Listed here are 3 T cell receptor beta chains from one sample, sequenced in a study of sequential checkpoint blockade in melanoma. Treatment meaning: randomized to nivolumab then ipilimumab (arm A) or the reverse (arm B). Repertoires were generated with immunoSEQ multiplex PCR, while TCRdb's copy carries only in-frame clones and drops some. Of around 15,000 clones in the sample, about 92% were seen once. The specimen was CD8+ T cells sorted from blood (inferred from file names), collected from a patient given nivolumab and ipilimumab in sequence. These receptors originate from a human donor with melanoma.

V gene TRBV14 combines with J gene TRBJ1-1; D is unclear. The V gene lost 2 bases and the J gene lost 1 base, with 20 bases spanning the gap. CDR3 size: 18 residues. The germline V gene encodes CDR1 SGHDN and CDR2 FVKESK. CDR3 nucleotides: TGTGCCAGCAGCCAACTCGGAGGGCTTCCTAAATCGAACACTGAAGCTTTCTTT. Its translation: CASSQLGGLPKSNTEAFF.

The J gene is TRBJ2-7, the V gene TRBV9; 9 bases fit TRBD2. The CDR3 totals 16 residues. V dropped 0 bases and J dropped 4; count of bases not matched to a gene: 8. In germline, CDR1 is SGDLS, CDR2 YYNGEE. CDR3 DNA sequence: TGTGCCAGCAGCGTAGACGGGCGGGAGGGCTCATACGAGCAGTACTTC. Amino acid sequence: CASSVDGREGSYEQYF.

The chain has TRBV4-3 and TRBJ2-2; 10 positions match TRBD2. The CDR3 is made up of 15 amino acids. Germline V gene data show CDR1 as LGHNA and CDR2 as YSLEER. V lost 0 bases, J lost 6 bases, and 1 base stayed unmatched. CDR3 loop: CASSQDLAGAGELFF. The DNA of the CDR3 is TGCGCCAGCAGCCAAGATCTAGCGGGGGCCGGGGAGCTGTTTTTT.